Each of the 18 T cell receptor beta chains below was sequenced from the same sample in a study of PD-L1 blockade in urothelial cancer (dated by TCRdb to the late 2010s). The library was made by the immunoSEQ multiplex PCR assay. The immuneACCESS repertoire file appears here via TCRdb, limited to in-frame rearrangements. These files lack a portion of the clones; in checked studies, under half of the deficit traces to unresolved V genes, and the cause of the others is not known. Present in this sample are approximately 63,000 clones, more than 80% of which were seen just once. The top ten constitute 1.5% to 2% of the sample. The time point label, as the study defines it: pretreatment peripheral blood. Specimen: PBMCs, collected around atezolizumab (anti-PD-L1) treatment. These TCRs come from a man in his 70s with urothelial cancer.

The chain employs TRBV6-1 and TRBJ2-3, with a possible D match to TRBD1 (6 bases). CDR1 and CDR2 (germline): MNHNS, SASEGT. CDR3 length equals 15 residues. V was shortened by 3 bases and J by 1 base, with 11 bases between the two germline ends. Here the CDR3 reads CASSEFEGGTDTQYF. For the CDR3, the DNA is TGTGCCAGCAGTGAGTTCGAGGGGGGCACAGATACGCAGTATTTT.

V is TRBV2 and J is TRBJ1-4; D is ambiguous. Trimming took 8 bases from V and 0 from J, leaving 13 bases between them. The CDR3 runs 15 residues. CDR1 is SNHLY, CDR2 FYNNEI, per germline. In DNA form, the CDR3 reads TGTGCCAGCCTATTCAGGTTTGCAACTAATGAAAAACTGTTTTTT. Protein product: CASLFRFATNEKLFF.

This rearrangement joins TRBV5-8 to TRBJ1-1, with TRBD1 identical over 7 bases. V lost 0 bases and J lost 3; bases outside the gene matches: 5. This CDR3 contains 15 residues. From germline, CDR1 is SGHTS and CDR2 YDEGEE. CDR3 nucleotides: TGTGCCAGCAGCTTGGAGATAACAGGGGACACTGAAGCTTTCTTT. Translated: CASSLEITGDTEAFF.

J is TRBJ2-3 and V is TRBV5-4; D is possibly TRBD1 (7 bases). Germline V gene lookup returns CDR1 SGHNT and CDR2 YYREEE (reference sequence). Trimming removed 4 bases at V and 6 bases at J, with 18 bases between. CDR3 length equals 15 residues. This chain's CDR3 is CASSPGGIKVDTQYF. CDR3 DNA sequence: TGTGCCAGCAGCCCAGGGGGGATAAAGGTCGATACGCAGTATTTT. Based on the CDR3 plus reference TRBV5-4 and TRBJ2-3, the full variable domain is ETGVTQSPTHLIKTRGQQVTLRCSSQSGHNTVSWYQQALGQGPQFIFQYYREEENGRGNFPPRFSGLQFPNYSSELNVNALELDDSALYLCASSPGGIKVDTQYFGPGTRLTVL.

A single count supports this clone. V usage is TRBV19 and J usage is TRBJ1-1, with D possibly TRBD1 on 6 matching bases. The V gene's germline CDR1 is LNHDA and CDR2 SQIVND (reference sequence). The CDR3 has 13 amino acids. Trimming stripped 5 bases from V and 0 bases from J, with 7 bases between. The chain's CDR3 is CASSDRLNTEAFF. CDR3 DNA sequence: TGTGCCAGTAGTGACAGGTTGAACACTGAAGCTTTCTTT.

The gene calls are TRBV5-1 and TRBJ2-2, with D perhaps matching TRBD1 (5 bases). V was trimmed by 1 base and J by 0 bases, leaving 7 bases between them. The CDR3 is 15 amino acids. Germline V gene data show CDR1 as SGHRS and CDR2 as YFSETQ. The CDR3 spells CASSLTGPNTGELFF. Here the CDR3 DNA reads TGCGCCAGCAGCTTGACAGGACCGAACACCGGGGAGCTGTTTTTT.

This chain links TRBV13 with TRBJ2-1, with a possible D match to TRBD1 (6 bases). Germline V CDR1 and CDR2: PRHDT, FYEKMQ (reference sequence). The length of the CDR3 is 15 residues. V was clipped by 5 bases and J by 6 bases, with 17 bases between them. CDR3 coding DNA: TGTGCCAGCAGCATCCGGACAGCTTCCCCCAATGAGCAGTTCTTC. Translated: CASSIRTASPNEQFF.

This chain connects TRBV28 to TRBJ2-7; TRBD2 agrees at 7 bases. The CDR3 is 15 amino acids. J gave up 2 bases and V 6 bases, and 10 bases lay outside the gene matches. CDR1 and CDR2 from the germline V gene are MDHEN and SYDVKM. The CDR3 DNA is TGTGCCAGCAGCTCCGTCGGCGGGAGTCCCTACGAGCAGTACTTC. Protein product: CASSSVGGSPYEQYF.

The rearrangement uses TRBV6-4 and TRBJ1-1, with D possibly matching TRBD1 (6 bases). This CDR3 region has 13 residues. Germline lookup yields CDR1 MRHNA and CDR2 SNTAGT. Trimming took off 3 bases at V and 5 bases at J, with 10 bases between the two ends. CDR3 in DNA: TGTGCCAGCAGTGAAGCCAGGGGAACTGAAGCTTTCTTT. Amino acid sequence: CASSEARGTEAFF.

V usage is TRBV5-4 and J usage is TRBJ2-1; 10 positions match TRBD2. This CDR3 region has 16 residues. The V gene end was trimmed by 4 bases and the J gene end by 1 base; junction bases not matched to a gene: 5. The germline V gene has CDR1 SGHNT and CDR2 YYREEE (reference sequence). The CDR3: CASSPTSGESYNEQFF. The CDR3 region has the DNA TGTGCCAGCAGCCCCACTAGCGGGGAGTCCTACAATGAGCAGTTCTTC.

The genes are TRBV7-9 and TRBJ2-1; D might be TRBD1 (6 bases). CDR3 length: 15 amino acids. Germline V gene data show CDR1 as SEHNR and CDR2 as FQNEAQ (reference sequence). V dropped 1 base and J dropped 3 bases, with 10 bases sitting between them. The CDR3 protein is CASSLVLDSYNEQFF. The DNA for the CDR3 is TGTGCCAGCAGCTTAGTCCTGGACAGCTACAATGAGCAGTTCTTC. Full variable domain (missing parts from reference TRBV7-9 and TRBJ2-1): DTGVSQNPRHKITKRGQNVTFRCDPISEHNRLYWYRQTLGQGPEFLTYFQNEAQLEKSRLLSDRFSAERPKGSFSTLEIQRTEQGDSAMYLCASSLVLDSYNEQFFGPGTRLTVL.

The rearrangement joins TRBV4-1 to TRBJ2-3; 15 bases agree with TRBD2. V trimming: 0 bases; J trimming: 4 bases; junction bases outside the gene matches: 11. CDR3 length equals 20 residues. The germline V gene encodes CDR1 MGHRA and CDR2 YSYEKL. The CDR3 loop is CASSQEPGLAGGPTSDTQYF. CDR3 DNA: TGCGCCAGCAGCCAAGAGCCTGGACTAGCGGGAGGGCCAACCTCAGATACGCAGTATTTT.

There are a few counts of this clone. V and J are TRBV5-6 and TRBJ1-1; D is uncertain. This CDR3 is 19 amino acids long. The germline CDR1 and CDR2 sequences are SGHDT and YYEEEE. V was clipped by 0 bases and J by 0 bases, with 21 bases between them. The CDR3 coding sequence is TGTGCCAGCAGCTTGGGGCGGCGTTTTATCCGTTCAATGAACACTGAAGCTTTCTTT. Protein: CASSLGRRFIRSMNTEAFF.

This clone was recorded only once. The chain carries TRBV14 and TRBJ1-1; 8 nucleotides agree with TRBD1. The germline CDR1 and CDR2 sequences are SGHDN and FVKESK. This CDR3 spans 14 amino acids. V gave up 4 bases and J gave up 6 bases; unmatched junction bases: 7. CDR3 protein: CASSRPQGAAEAFF. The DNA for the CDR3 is TGTGCCAGCAGCCGGCCCCAGGGGGCCGCTGAAGCTTTCTTT.

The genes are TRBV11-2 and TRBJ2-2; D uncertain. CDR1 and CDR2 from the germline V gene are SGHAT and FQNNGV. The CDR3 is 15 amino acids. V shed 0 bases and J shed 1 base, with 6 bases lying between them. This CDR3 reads CASSLDSENTGELFF. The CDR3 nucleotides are TGTGCCAGCAGCTTAGACTCAGAGAACACCGGGGAGCTGTTTTTT.

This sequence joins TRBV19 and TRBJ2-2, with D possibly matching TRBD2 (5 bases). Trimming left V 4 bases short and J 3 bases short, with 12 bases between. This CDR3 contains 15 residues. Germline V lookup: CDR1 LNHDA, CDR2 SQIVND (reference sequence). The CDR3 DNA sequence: TGTGCCAGTAGTAAGACACTCGGGGACACCGGGGAGCTGTTTTTT. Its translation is CASSKTLGDTGELFF.

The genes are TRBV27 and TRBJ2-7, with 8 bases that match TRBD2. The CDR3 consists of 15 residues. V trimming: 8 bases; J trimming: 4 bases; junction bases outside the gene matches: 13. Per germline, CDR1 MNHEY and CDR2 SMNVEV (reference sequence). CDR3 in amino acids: CASARRGTRQYEQYF. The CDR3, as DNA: TGTGCCAGCGCCAGGAGGGGGACTAGGCAGTACGAGCAGTACTTC.

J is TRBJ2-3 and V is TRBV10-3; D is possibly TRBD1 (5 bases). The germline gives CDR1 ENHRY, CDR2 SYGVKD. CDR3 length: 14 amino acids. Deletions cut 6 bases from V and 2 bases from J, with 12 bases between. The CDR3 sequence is CAIRATGPTDTQYF. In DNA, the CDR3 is TGTGCCATCAGAGCTACAGGTCCCACAGATACGCAGTATTTT.